What follows are 10 T cell receptor beta chains derived from one specimen sequenced in a study of a mutant IDH1 vaccine in newly diagnosed glioma. Time point here: week 11, during vaccination. Each dose of the vaccine consisted of 300 ug of mutant IDH1 20-mer peptide, with topical imiquimod. This table comes from immunoSEQ multiplex PCR, and its TCRdb copy is limited to in-frame clones, with some not included. The sample holds tens of thousands of clones, about 81% seen once. No antigen has been identified for these receptors. The specimen comprised PBMCs, sampled from a glioma patient whose treatment included an IDH1 peptide vaccine. These receptors came from a woman in her forties or fifties with glioma.

The V call is TRBV5-4, the J call TRBJ1-2; tentative D call: TRBD1 (6 bases). The CDR3 loop spans 13 amino acids. Trimming left V 0 bases short and J 7 bases short, with 10 bases between. Germline lookup yields CDR1 SGHNT and CDR2 YYREEE (reference sequence). The CDR3 DNA is TGTGCCAGCAGCTTGGAACAGGGTCGTGGCTACACCTTC. Its translation is CASSLEQGRGYTF.

The chain uses TRBV18 and TRBJ2-4; D uncertain. There are 15 residues in the CDR3. Germline V gives CDR1 KGHSH, CDR2 LQKENI. Trimming left V 3 bases short and J 0 bases short, with 9 bases between. CDR3 DNA sequence: TGTGCCAGCTCACCTCAGAGGTTAGCCAAAAACATTCAGTACTTC. This encodes CASSPQRLAKNIQYF. The full variable domain, completed using reference TRBV18 and TRBJ2-4, is NAGVMQNPRHLVRRRGQEARLRCSPMKGHSHVYWYRQLPEEGLKFMVYLQKENIIDESGMPKERFSAEFPKEGPSILRIQQVVRGDSAAYFCASSPQRLAKNIQYFGAGTRLSVL.

The V call is TRBV30, the J call TRBJ1-2; tentative D call: TRBD1 (6 bases). V lost 3 bases to trimming and J lost 8 bases, with 10 bases between them. CDR1 and CDR2 (germline): GTSNPN, SVGIG (reference sequence). This CDR3 is 11 amino acids long. CDR3 protein: CAWRQGRGYTF. For the CDR3, the DNA is TGTGCCTGGAGGCAGGGGAGAGGCTACACCTTC.

This sequence joins TRBV9 and TRBJ2-1, with TRBD2 as a possible D gene (5 bases). The ends were cut back, 3 bases at V and 3 bases at J, with 10 bases in the middle. CDR3 length equals 14 residues. Germline V CDR1 and CDR2: SGDLS, YYNGEE. CDR3 sequence: CASSAPGDYNEQFF. Written as DNA, the CDR3 is TGTGCCAGCAGCGCACCCGGGGACTACAATGAGCAGTTCTTC.

The chain employs TRBV19 and TRBJ1-2; D gene uncertain. The germline V gene has CDR1 LNHDA and CDR2 SQIVND (reference sequence). The CDR3 runs 13 residues. With 3 bases removed from V and 8 bases from J, the gap between germline ends came to 13 bases. In nucleotides, the CDR3 is TGTGCCAGTAGTATTCCGTCATCTGGGGGCTACACCTTC. Protein: CASSIPSSGGYTF.

The chain links TRBV7-2 to TRBJ2-3; 8 bases fit TRBD2. The junction had 9 bases not matched to a gene; V was cut back by 5 bases and J by 5 bases. The CDR3 runs 15 residues. The germline CDR1 and CDR2 sequences are SGHTA and FQGNSA. Written as DNA, the CDR3 is TGTGCCAGCAGCGCAGGGAGCGGGGGTGAAGATACGCAGTATTTT. Protein product: CASSAGSGGEDTQYF.

V usage is TRBV29-1 and J usage is TRBJ2-7, with D tentatively TRBD1 or TRBD2 (5 bases each). The length of the CDR3 is 13 residues. V was trimmed by 4 bases and J by 3 bases, leaving 13 bases between them. CDR1 and CDR2 (germline): SQVTM, ANQGSEA. The CDR3 nucleotides are TGCAGCGTTGTGTACGGGGCCAGCTACGAGCAGTACTTC. Its translation is CSVVYGASYEQYF.

The chain carries TRBV7-6 and TRBJ1-5; 10 bases align to TRBD1. Germline trimming cut 4 bases from V and 6 bases from J; bases unmatched to any gene: 6. Germline V gene sequence: CDR1 SGHVS, CDR2 FNYEAQ. The length of the CDR3 is 15 residues. In DNA form, the CDR3 reads TGTGCCAGCAGCTGGGGACAGGGGTTAGGTCAGCCCCAGCATTTT. This sequence encodes CASSWGQGLGQPQHF.

This clone was seen only a few times. V gene TRBV6-1 combines with J gene TRBJ1-6, with unresolved D. The germline CDR1 and CDR2 sequences are MNHNS and SASEGT. The CDR3 has 13 residues. The germline V and J ends were trimmed by 4 bases and 9 bases, with 10 bases remaining between them. CDR3 region: CASSASESSPLHF. The CDR3 DNA reads TGTGCCAGCAGTGCCTCAGAGAGTTCACCCCTCCACTTT.

The rearrangement joins TRBV5-1 to TRBJ2-3; D is tentatively TRBD1 or TRBD2 (5 bases each). CDR1 SGHRS and CDR2 YFSETQ come from the germline V gene. V was clipped by 4 bases and J by 2 bases, with 14 bases between them. This CDR3 is built from 15 residues. CDR3 residues: CASSRATGTTDTQYF. In DNA, the CDR3 is TGCGCCAGCAGCCGCGCTACCGGGACCACAGATACGCAGTATTTT.